The 8 T cell receptor beta chains reported below all come from one sample, sequenced in a study of vaccination and CD4 T cells after COVID-19. The Oncomine TCR Beta short-read assay was applied to DNA of cultured CD4+ T cells. TCRdb reanalysed the PCR reads using MiXCR and keeps one entry per CDR3 protein. Found here are around 7,000 distinct CDR3 sequences, about a third of them singletons; the top ten hold under 45%. Their specific antigens are unknown. Described treatment: roughly 10-day PBMC culture with coronavirus spike peptide pools or control peptides (ViraFEST assay). From the unexposed donor, CD4+ T cells were collected ahead of the COVID-19 pandemic (2011-2018). The sample comprised CD4+ T cells from blood, cultured in vitro. The receptor set was obtained from a human donor in good health.

This chain connects TRBV10-3 to TRBJ2-3; 9 nucleotides match TRBD1. With V trimmed by 3 bases and J by 4 bases, 8 bases remained unmatched. The CDR3 consists of 16 residues. Germline CDR1 ENHRY, CDR2 SYGVKD. The CDR3 is CAISDLQGQGADTQYF. The CDR3 bases are TGTGCCATCAGTGACCTACAGGGACAGGGTGCAGATACGCAGTATTTT.

The chain recombines TRBV20-1 with TRBJ2-3; 12 positions match TRBD2. The V gene end was trimmed by 6 bases and the J gene end by 1 base; junction bases not matched to a gene: 8. In germline, CDR1 is DFQATT, CDR2 SNEGSKA (reference sequence). The CDR3 consists of 16 residues. For the CDR3, the DNA is TGCAGTGCCAGGACTAGCGGGGACTACCGCACAGATACGCAGTATTTT. The encoded protein is CSARTSGDYRTDTQYF.

This clonotype was seen a few times. V gene TRBV7-6 combines with J gene TRBJ2-7; tentative D call: TRBD1 (6 bases). Per germline, CDR1 SGHVS and CDR2 FNYEAQ. This CDR3 has 18 residues. With 3 bases removed from V and 3 bases from J, the gap between germline ends came to 24 bases. CDR3 nucleotides: TGTGCCAGCAGCTTTTCGACAGGAACCAGAACGGGTGGCTACGAGCAGTACTTC. Protein sequence: CASSFSTGTRTGGYEQYF.

This clonotype was seen only a few times. The chain links TRBV6-1 to TRBJ2-1; 7 nucleotides match TRBD2. Germline V gene data show CDR1 as MNHNS and CDR2 as SASEGT. The CDR3 extends over 15 amino acids. V gave up 5 bases and J gave up 2 bases; unmatched junction bases: 6. The CDR3 here is CASSHRLAAYNEQFF. CDR3 nucleotides: TGTGCCAGCAGTCACAGACTAGCTGCCTACAATGAGCAGTTCTTC.

A few counts support this clonotype. The chain carries TRBV5-1 and TRBJ2-7; unclear D gene. The V gene's germline CDR1 is SGHRS and CDR2 YFSETQ. V was shortened by 3 bases and J by 2 bases, with 12 bases between the two germline ends. The CDR3 length is 14 residues. The CDR3 spells CASSSTNRPYEQYF. DNA of the CDR3: TGCGCCAGCAGCTCGACGAATAGACCCTACGAGCAGTACTTC.

The genes are TRBV18 and TRBJ1-5, with D perhaps TRBD1 (5 bases). Per the germline V gene, CDR1 is KGHSH and CDR2 is LQKENI. This CDR3 has 13 residues. Between the trimmed V and J ends, which lost 1 base and 4 bases, there was a span of 5 bases. The CDR3 bases are TGTGCCAGCTCACCACAGGGGAATCAGCCCCAGCATTTT. The encoded protein is CASSPQGNQPQHF.

The CDR3 reads CASSYSGTGMAGYTF. CDR3 nucleotides: TGTGCCAGCAGTTACTCCGGGACAGGGATGGCTGGCTACACCTTC. The chain uses TRBV6-5 and TRBJ1-2; TRBD1 agrees at 9 bases. This CDR3 comprises 15 residues. Germline V gene lookup returns CDR1 MNHEY and CDR2 SVGAGI. The J segment lost 7 bases and the V segment lost 0 bases, leaving 6 bases of the junction unmatched.

In its sample, this clonotype was seen a few times. The chain uses TRBV2 and TRBJ2-1; 7 nucleotides match TRBD2. V shed 3 bases, J shed 3 bases, and the junction held 8 bases outside the gene matches. This CDR3 is built from 16 residues. CDR1 and CDR2 (germline): SNHLY, FYNNEI. The DNA of the CDR3 is TGTGCCAGCAGTGACCCTCTAGCGGCTCACTACAATGAGCAGTTCTTC. Amino acids: CASSDPLAAHYNEQFF.